This T cell receptor (beta chain) is drawn from a study of post-analysis software for immune sequencing data (dated by TCRdb to the mid-2010s). Study-wide context: The recorded disease courses included relapsing-remitting, secondary progressive and progressive-relapsing multiple sclerosis, and some patients had no subtype annotation. The patient repertoires were set against about 12 previously published healthy control repertoires from donors whose ages ranged from roughly 6 to 25 years. A subset of samples was prepared in parallel using single-end sample barcoding, then pooled and co-amplified after Illumina adapter ligation.

The table lists this clonotype with a count of one. Its antigen remains undetermined. The sample holds no much larger clone one base away, and base qualities are not on file. The full study reports these points: Patients showed significantly higher frequencies than controls for several TRBV segments, among them TRBV5-6, TRBV5-1 and TRBV20-1. Direct clustering with F measure revealed strong co-clustering of samples prepared in the same batch, which led to a batch-effect correction. The multiple sclerosis patient group was slightly younger than the control group. Significantly lower normalized Chao1 diversity was found in multiple sclerosis patients than in controls, suggesting substantial peripheral T-cell clonal expansion.

The receptor library was made with PCR. Sequencer: Illumina HiSeq 2500. Unique molecular identifiers were incorporated into TCR beta cDNA libraries to reduce PCR and sequencing biases. Approximately 500,000 cDNA molecules were obtained per 1 to 10 million input T cells, so each molecule approximated one T cell. The same protocol used for the earlier healthy control dataset was applied to prepare and sequence the patient libraries. Within a given batch, samples were prepared together, multiplexed and sequenced on the same HiSeq lane. The authors processed their data as follows. MIGEC was used to process the raw barcoded reads, and molecular identifier groups with only a single read were discarded before consensus assembly and CDR3 extraction. Clonotype tables were post-analysed with VDJtools, normalizing diversity by down-sampling all datasets to the smallest sample size. To correct batch-related cross-sample contamination, repertoire overlap clustering matched CDR3 amino acid sequences but not nucleotide sequences. TCRdb reanalyzed the raw reads on its own, using fastp at Q25 for trimming and MiXCR for clone calling, and kept in-frame beta chains. A single entry per CDR3 protein holds the most common genes and DNA from its merged rows. The V and J calls shown here were made by TCRdb, not taken from the authors' results. For this sample the table gives fewer than 600,000 distinct CDR3 sequences, of which under 55% were detected only once. Clones ranked in the top ten supply roughly an eighth of the sample.

To demonstrate the VDJtools post-analysis software, TCR beta repertoires were profiled from the peripheral blood of roughly 12 young patients with multiple sclerosis. Multiple sclerosis patients were children and adolescents aged about 6 to 15 years. Spanning cysteine to phenylalanine, the CDR3 consists of 15 amino acids. The entry retains the CDR3 DNA only, 45 bases that are in frame from base 1. V is reduced by 3 bases and J by 0 bases, leaving a spacing of 12 bases between them. From a lookup of the germline V gene (reference sequence), CDR1 and CDR2 are DFQATT and SNEGSKA. The sequence is built from TRBV20-1 and TRBJ2-1, and TRBD1 may be the D gene, going by 5 matching bases. The TCR comes from a girl between 10 and 17 years old with multiple sclerosis. Material: blood. The CDR3 reads CSARSTESSYNEQFF. The DNA sequence is given as TGCAGTGCTAGGTCGACAGAGAGCTCCTACAATGAGCAGTTCTTC.